These T cell receptor beta chains were read from a single sample in a study of T cell responses to AZD1222 COVID-19 vaccine. Clones were sequenced by immunoSEQ multiplex PCR, and TCRdb holds only the in-frame ones, with some missing. The sample carries over 150,000 clones, about nine tenths recorded once. The sample was peripheral blood, taken on day 0 of AZD1222 vaccination. The receptors were gathered from an adult in good health. CDR3s include the opening cysteine and the closing phenylalanine or tryptophan. The D gene is left open where the match is weak. Expanded clones get a size class; other rows say once, few or many, or leave the size out.

V	size	D	J	CDR3	DNA
TRBV27	.	.	TRBJ2-5	CASSRRPLLETQYF	TGTGCCAGCAGCCGCCGCCCTCTGTTGGAGACCCAGTACTTC
TRBV5-4	once	.	TRBJ1-4	CASSPRGETNEKLFF	TGTGCCAGCAGCCCGAGGGGGGAGACTAATGAAAAACTGTTTTTT
TRBV9	.	.	TRBJ1-2	CASSPAGPLGSGYTF	TGTGCCAGCAGCCCGGCGGGGCCTTTGGGATCCGGCTACACCTTC
TRBV7-2	.	.	TRBJ2-7	CASSTPGLGEQYF	TGTGCCAGCAGCACGCCGGGACTGGGCGAGCAGTACTTC
TRBV6-5	.	.	TRBJ1-1	CASRSTRWDTEAFF	TGTGCCAGCAGATCTACCAGGTGGGACACTGAAGCTTTCTTT
TRBV5-1	.	.	TRBJ1-1	CASSMGSRVNTEAFF	TGCGCCAGCAGCATGGGGAGCAGGGTGAACACTGAAGCTTTCTTT
TRBV5-8	.	.	TRBJ2-5	CASSFSLFETQYF	TGTGCCAGCAGCTTTAGCCTTTTCGAGACCCAGTACTTC
TRBV4-3	once	TRBD2	TRBJ2-1	CASSQGTSFNEQFF	TGCGCCAGCAGCCAAGGGACTAGCTTCAATGAGCAGTTCTTC
TRBV7-2	.	.	TRBJ1-2	CASSPGHGYTF	TGTGCCAGCAGCCCCGGGCATGGCTACACCTTC
TRBV6-2/TRBV6-3	.	.	TRBJ1-2	CASSYLSGASISNYGYTF	TGTGCCAGCAGTTACTTAAGCGGGGCGTCGATCTCTAACTATGGCTACACCTTC
TRBV7-2	.	TRBD1	TRBJ1-1	CASSLRQGHGAFF	TGTGCCAGCAGCTTACGACAGGGGCATGGGGCTTTCTTT
TRBV10-3	.	.	TRBJ2-6	CAISEGVTGANVLTF	TGTGCCATCAGTGAAGGTGTCACTGGGGCCAACGTCCTGACTTTC
TRBV28	.	.	TRBJ2-7	CASSPPSGTPRSYEQYF	TGTGCCAGCAGTCCCCCCTCCGGGACACCTAGGTCCTACGAGCAGTACTTC
TRBV2	few	TRBD2	TRBJ2-7	CASTIREGEQYF	TGTGCCAGCACTATCCGGGAGGGCGAGCAGTACTTC
TRBV5-8	.	.	TRBJ1-2	CASSLGSVGNYGYTF	TGTGCCAGCAGCTTGGGGAGTGTCGGGAACTATGGCTACACCTTC
TRBV24-1	.	.	TRBJ2-3	CATSQSQAKDTQYF	TGTGCCACCAGCCAGAGCCAGGCGAAAGATACGCAGTATTTT
TRBV5-4	few	TRBD2	TRBJ2-3	CASSSTGTTTDTQYF	TGTGCCAGCAGTTCCACCGGGACTACCACAGATACGCAGTATTTT
TRBV27	few	.	TRBJ2-7	CASSSPWGGSYEQYF	TGTGCCAGCAGTTCCCCCTGGGGAGGCTCCTACGAGCAGTACTTC
TRBV6-5	.	.	TRBJ1-2	CASSSLKTGNYGYTF	TGTGCCAGCAGTTCCTTAAAGACGGGGAACTATGGCTACACCTTC
TRBV7-2	.	.	TRBJ1-1	CASSTQGRLNTEAFF	TGTGCCAGCAGCACACAGGGCAGATTGAACACTGAAGCTTTCTTT
TRBV6-2/TRBV6-3	.	.	TRBJ2-1	CASSYRGPSFDEQFF	TGTGCCAGCAGTTACCGGGGGCCCAGTTTCGATGAGCAGTTCTTC
TRBV7-2	.	TRBD1	TRBJ2-7	CASSLGGTGDYEQYF	TGTGCCAGCAGCTTAGGAGGGACAGGGGACTACGAGCAGTACTTC
TRBV5-6	.	.	TRBJ2-1	CASSLSYNVEQFF	TGTGCCAGCAGCTTATCATACAATGTGGAGCAGTTCTTC
TRBV30	.	.	TRBJ1-6	CAWSILGNSPLHF	TGTGCCTGGAGCATCCTCGGGAATTCACCCCTCCACTTT
TRBV7-2	.	TRBD2	TRBJ2-2	CASSMSGGASGELFF	TGTGCCAGCAGCATGAGCGGGGGGGCCTCCGGGGAGCTGTTTTTT
TRBV19	.	.	TRBJ1-3	CASSPFWGSPGNTIYF	TGTGCCAGTAGTCCCTTCTGGGGGTCTCCTGGAAACACCATATATTTT
TRBV29-1	.	TRBD1	TRBJ1-2	CSASGQNYGYTF	TGCAGCGCCTCGGGACAGAACTATGGCTACACCTTC
TRBV27	.	TRBD2	TRBJ2-7	CASSRGGASYEQYF	TGTGCCAGCAGCCGGGGAGGGGCCTCCTACGAGCAGTACTTC
TRBV19	.	TRBD2	TRBJ2-5	CASSIGAGPLETQYF	TGTGCCAGTAGTATCGGAGCGGGGCCCCTGGAGACCCAGTACTTC
TRBV29-1	.	.	TRBJ1-2	CSVERVQGYGYTF	TGCAGCGTTGAAAGGGTCCAGGGTTATGGCTACACCTTC
TRBV5-1	.	TRBD1	TRBJ1-4	CASSLRDREEKLFF	TGCGCCAGCAGCTTAAGGGACAGGGAAGAAAAACTGTTTTTT
TRBV3-1/TRBV3-2	.	TRBD2	TRBJ2-1	CASSPRGTRNEQFF	TGTGCCAGCAGTCCGCGGGGGACTCGCAATGAGCAGTTCTTC
TRBV5-1	.	TRBD1	TRBJ2-3	CASSTPSGKPQGVRTDTQYF	TGCGCCAGCAGCACCCCCTCTGGGAAACCTCAGGGGGTTAGGACAGATACGCAGTATTTT
TRBV9	.	.	TRBJ1-1	CASSVKEGTEAFF	TGTGCCAGCAGCGTTAAGGAGGGAACTGAAGCTTTCTTT
TRBV7-2	.	.	TRBJ1-3	CASSLYPTGGNTIYF	TGTGCCAGCAGCCTCTACCCGACTGGGGGAAACACCATATATTTT
TRBV5-4	.	TRBD2	TRBJ2-5	CASSAELAGVKETQYF	TGTGCCAGCAGCGCGGAGCTAGCGGGGGTTAAAGAGACCCAGTACTTC
TRBV21-1	.	.	TRBJ1-2	CASSKGTGLNFYGYTF	TGTGCCAGCAGCAAAGGGACAGGGCTGAATTTCTATGGCTACACCTTC
TRBV12-3/TRBV12-4	.	.	TRBJ2-5	CASSTSWGETQYF	TGTGCCAGCAGTACCTCTTGGGGCGAGACCCAGTACTTC
TRBV19	.	TRBD1	TRBJ1-5	CASSIYFSAGGSNQPQHF	TGTGCCAGTAGTATTTACTTTTCGGCAGGGGGAAGCAATCAGCCCCAGCATTTT
TRBV9	.	.	TRBJ1-4	CASSVGSNEKLFF	TGTGCCAGCAGCGTAGGGTCTAATGAAAAACTGTTTTTT
TRBV4-2	.	TRBD1	TRBJ1-1	CASRTTGGTEAFF	TGTGCCAGCAGAACCACAGGGGGCACTGAAGCTTTCTTT
TRBV4-3	.	.	TRBJ2-6	CASSQGPGQAHVLTF	TGCGCCAGCAGCCAAGGGCCGGGACAAGCACACGTCCTGACTTTC
TRBV3-1/TRBV3-2	.	TRBD1	TRBJ1-5	CASSGRQGTQPQHF	TGTGCCAGCAGCGGCCGACAGGGGACTCAGCCCCAGCATTTT
TRBV10-3	.	.	TRBJ1-2	CAISTVLQGSYGYTF	TGTGCCATCAGTACGGTTTTACAGGGTAGCTATGGCTACACCTTC
TRBV30	.	.	TRBJ1-2	CACLIDYGYTF	TGTGCCTGTCTCATAGACTATGGCTACACCTTC
TRBV6-1	few	.	TRBJ1-3	CASSEFFEGATAPGNTIYF	TGTGCCAGCAGTGAATTCTTTGAGGGCGCTACAGCCCCTGGAAACACCATATATTTT
TRBV7-2	.	.	TRBJ1-4	CASSPRAGAEKLFF	TGTGCCAGCAGCCCGAGGGCAGGGGCTGAAAAACTGTTTTTT
TRBV5-1	.	TRBD2	TRBJ2-7	CASSSSGGSYEQYF	TGCGCCAGCAGCTCTAGCGGGGGGTCTTACGAGCAGTACTTC
TRBV7-2	once	TRBD2	TRBJ2-7	CASSQTGTSVYEQYF	TGTGCCAGCAGTCAGACCGGGACTAGCGTCTACGAGCAGTACTTC
TRBV9	once	TRBD1	TRBJ1-1	CASSVTPLDRGNTEAFF	TGTGCCAGCAGCGTCACACCCTTGGACAGGGGGAACACTGAAGCTTTCTTT
TRBV5-4	once	TRBD2	TRBJ2-3	CASSLAGLAGRYTQYF	TGTGCCAGCAGCTTAGCGGGACTAGCGGGGAGGTATACGCAGTATTTT
TRBV7-9	.	.	TRBJ2-7	CATRDSLTYEQYF	TGTGCCACCCGGGACTCGCTCACCTACGAGCAGTACTTT
TRBV25-1	.	.	TRBJ1-3	CASTRSSGNTIYF	TGTGCCAGCACCAGGAGCTCTGGAAACACCATATATTTT